What follows are 10 T cell receptor beta chains derived from one specimen sequenced in a study of identical twins. A single record per CDR3 protein comes from TCRdb applying MiXCR to the 5' RACE reads. The repertoire holds about 920,000 distinct CDR3 sequences, with around an eighth as singletons. These data were likewise used in another study, on yellow fever vaccine responses in identical twins.

Sequenced: PBMCs. The receptors come from a woman younger than 35 in good health.

This clonotype was detected only a few times. This rearrangement joins TRBV5-1 to TRBJ1-1; no definite D call. The V gene's germline CDR1 is SGHRS and CDR2 YFSETQ. The CDR3 totals 12 residues. V lost 7 bases and J 0 bases, leaving 7 bases between the germline ends. This chain's CDR3 is CASRTLNTEAFF. The CDR3 nucleotides read TGCGCCAGCCGTACCCTGAACACTGAAGCTTTCTTT.

The sample holds a few counts of this clonotype. This sequence joins TRBV28 and TRBJ2-2, with 7 bases identical to TRBD1. Per germline, CDR1 MDHEN and CDR2 SYDVKM. With 1 base clipped from V and 8 bases from J, the junction kept 7 bases outside the gene matches. The CDR3 totals 15 residues. The CDR3: CASSLFRGREGELFF. The CDR3 DNA sequence: TGTGCCAGCAGTTTATTCAGGGGGAGAGAAGGGGAGCTGTTTTTT.

The chain recombines TRBV12-5 with TRBJ2-1; TRBD2 aligns across 7 bases. Trimming removed 8 bases from V and 7 bases from J; junction bases left unmatched: 8. The CDR3 runs to 13 residues. Germline loops: CDR1 LGHNT, CDR2 FRNRAP. CDR3 sequence reads: CASSFGRSNEQFF. The CDR3, as DNA: TGTGCTAGTTCCTTCGGGAGGTCAAATGAGCAGTTCTTC.

This clonotype was found many times. This sequence joins TRBV3-1 and TRBJ1-1; TRBD1 matches 10 bases. CDR1 LGHDT and CDR2 YNNKEL come from the germline V gene (reference sequence). The CDR3 contains 15 residues. V was pared by 4 bases and J by 8 bases, with 10 bases of the junction left unmatched. CDR3 loop: CASSRATGQGGEAFF. Here the CDR3 DNA reads TGTGCCAGCAGCCGCGCTACAGGACAGGGGGGCGAAGCTTTCTTT.

This clonotype was picked up a small number of times. J is TRBJ2-1 and V is TRBV20-1; D tentatively fits TRBD1 or TRBD2 (5 bases each). V lost 3 bases and J lost 6, with 15 bases in between. CDR3 size: 14 residues. Germline V gives CDR1 DFQATT, CDR2 SNEGSKA (reference sequence). The CDR3 DNA follows: TGCAGTGCTAGTTCGGGAACAGGCCCCAATGAGCAGTTCTTC. Its translation is CSASSGTGPNEQFF.

The chain combines TRBV5-1 with TRBJ1-4; D is unresolved. Germline V CDR1 and CDR2: SGHRS, YFSETQ. Trimming removed 4 bases at V and 8 bases at J, with 24 bases between. The CDR3 sequence is 17 residues long. For the CDR3, the DNA is TGCGCCAGCAGCCCCCGGGATCCTCCACTATTGCGGGAAAAACTGTTTTTT. This encodes CASSPRDPPLLREKLFF.

The chain employs TRBV5-1 and TRBJ2-5, with 10 bases identical to TRBD2. The V gene's germline CDR1 is SGHRS and CDR2 YFSETQ. This CDR3 is built from 15 residues. Trimming cost V 4 bases and J 5 bases; bases outside gene matches: 8. The CDR3 DNA follows: TGCGCCAGCAGCCCGTCAGCGGGGGGGCGGGAGACCCAGTACTTC. Translation: CASSPSAGGRETQYF.

In its sample, this clonotype was seen a few times. The chain is built from TRBV28 and TRBJ2-1; 8 positions agree with TRBD2. The CDR3 spans 15 residues. Trimming cost V 6 bases and J 1 base; bases outside gene matches: 5. The germline V gene encodes CDR1 MDHEN and CDR2 SYDVKM. CDR3 sequence reads: CASRTGGPSYNEQFF. CDR3 DNA sequence: TGTGCCAGCAGGACGGGAGGGCCTTCCTACAATGAGCAGTTCTTC.

The chain couples TRBV7-9 to TRBJ2-1; 10 nucleotides line up with TRBD2. Germline V gene sequence: CDR1 SEHNR, CDR2 FQNEAQ (reference sequence). V was clipped by 4 bases and J by 9 bases; unmatched bases: 12. This CDR3 has 16 amino acids. CDR3 in amino acids: CASSSSTGTSAIEQFF. CDR3 in DNA: TGTGCCAGCAGCTCTTCTACCGGGACTAGCGCGATTGAGCAGTTCTTC.

In this sample, this clonotype turned up a few times. The CDR3 coding sequence is TGCAGTGCCTTCATGGCCTACAATGAGCAGTTCTTC. Its protein is CSAFMAYNEQFF. The rearrangement joins TRBV20-1 to TRBJ2-1; D ambiguous. The V end lost 6 bases, the J end lost 2 bases, and 8 bases lay between the germline ends. Looked up from germline, CDR1 is DFQATT and CDR2 is SNEGSKA (reference sequence). This CDR3 comprises 12 residues.